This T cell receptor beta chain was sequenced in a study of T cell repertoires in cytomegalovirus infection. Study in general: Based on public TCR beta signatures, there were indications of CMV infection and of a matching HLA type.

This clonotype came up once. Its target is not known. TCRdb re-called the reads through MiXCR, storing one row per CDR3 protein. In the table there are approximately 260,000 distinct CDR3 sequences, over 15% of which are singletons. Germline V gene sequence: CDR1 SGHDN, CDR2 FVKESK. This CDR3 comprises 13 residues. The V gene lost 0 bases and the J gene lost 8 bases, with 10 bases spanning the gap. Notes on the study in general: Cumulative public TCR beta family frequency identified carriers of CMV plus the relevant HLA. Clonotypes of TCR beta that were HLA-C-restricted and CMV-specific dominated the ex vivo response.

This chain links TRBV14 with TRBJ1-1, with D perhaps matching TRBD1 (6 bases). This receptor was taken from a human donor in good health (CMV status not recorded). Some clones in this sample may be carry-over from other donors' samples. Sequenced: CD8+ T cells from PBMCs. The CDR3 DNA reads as TGTGCCAGCAGCCAAGAAGGGCAGGGGGAAGCTTTCTTT. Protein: CASSQEGQGEAFF.